The 2 T cell receptor beta chains presented below share a single source sample, sequenced in a study of cytomegalovirus exposure and HLA in healthy donors. The PCR employed 60 Vbeta primers together with 13 Jbeta primers. Only in-frame clones appear in the TCRdb table, and some are missing; sequencing was by immunoSEQ multiplex PCR. The sample records roughly 220,000 clones, roughly 80% being singletons. Sequencing was done on a sample of PBMCs. The receptors stem from a man aged 25 to 40 in good health and CMV-seronegative.

The genes are TRBV27 and TRBJ2-1; 9 bases map to TRBD2. The V segment lost 3 bases and the J segment 2 bases; nucleotides outside the gene matches: 8. There are 17 residues in the CDR3. Germline assignment: CDR1 MNHEY and CDR2 SMNVEV (reference sequence). The CDR3: CASSFSAAGGPYNEQFF. The CDR3 DNA follows: TGTGCCAGCAGTTTCTCTGCGGCGGGGGGGCCCTACAATGAGCAGTTCTTC.

The chain joins TRBV27 to TRBJ1-1; weak D call: TRBD1 (5 bases). Germline V gene sequence: CDR1 MNHEY, CDR2 SMNVEV (reference sequence). The V end lost 3 bases, the J end lost 4 bases, and 12 bases lay between the germline ends. There are 14 residues in the CDR3. The CDR3 sequence: CASSFQGDLTEAFF. CDR3 DNA: TGTGCCAGCAGTTTTCAGGGCGACCTCACTGAAGCTTTCTTT.